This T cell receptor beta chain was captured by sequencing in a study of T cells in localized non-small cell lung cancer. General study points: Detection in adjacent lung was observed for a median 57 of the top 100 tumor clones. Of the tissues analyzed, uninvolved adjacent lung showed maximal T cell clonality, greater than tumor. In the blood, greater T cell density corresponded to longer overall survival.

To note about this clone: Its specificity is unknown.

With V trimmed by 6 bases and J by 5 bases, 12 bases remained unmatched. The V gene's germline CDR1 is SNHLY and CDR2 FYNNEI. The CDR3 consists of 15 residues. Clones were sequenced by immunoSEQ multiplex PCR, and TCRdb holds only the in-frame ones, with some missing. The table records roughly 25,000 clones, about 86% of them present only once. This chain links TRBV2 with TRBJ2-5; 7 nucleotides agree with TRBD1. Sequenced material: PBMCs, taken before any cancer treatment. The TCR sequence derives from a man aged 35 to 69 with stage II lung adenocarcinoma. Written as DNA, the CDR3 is TGTGCCAGCAGGCTCGGGACAGCAGGTCCGGAGACCCAGTACTTC. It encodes CASRLGTAGPETQYF.